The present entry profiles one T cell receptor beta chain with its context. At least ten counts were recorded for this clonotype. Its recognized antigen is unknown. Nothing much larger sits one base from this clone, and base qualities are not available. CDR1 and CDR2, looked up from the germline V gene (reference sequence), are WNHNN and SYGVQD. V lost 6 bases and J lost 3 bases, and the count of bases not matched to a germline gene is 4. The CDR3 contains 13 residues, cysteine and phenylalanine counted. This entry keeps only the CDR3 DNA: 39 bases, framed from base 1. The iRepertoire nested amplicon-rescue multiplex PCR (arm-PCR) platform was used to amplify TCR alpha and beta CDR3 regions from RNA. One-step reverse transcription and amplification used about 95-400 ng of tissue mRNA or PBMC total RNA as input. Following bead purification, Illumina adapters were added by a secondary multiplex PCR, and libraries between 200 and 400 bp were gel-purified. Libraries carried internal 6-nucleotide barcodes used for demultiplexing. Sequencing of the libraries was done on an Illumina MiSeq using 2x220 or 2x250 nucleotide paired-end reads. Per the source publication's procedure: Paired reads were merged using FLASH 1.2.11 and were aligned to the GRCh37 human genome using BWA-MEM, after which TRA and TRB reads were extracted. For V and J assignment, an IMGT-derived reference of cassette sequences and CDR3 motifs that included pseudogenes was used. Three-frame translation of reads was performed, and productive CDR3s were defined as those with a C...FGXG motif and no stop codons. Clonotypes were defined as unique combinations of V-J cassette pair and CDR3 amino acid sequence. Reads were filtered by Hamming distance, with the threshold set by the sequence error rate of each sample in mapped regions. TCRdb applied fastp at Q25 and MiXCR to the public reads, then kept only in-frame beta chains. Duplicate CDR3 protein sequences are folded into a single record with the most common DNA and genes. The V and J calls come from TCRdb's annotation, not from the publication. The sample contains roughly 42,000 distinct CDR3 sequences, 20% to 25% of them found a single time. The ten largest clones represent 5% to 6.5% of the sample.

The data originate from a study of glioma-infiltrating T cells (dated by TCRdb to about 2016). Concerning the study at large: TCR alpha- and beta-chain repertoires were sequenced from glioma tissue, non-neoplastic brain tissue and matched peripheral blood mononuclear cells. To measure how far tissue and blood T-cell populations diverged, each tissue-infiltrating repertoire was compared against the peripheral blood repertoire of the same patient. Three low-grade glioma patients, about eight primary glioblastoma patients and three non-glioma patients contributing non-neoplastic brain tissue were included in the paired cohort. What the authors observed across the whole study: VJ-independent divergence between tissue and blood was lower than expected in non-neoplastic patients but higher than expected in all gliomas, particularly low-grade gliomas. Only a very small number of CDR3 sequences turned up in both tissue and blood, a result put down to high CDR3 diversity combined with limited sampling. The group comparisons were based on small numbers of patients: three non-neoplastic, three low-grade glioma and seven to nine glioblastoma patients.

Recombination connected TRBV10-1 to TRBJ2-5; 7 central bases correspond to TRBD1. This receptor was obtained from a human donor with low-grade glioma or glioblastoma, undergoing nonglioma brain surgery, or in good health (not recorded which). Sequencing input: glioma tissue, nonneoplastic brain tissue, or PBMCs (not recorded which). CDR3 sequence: CASSRGFEETQYF. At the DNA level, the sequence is TGCGCCAGCAGCAGGGGGTTCGAAGAGACCCAGTACTTC.